This TCR beta chain originates from a study of tissue T cells after allogeneic stem cell transplantation. V shed 5 bases and J 4 bases; nucleotides not matched to a gene: 13. The CDR3 covers 16 residues. CDR1 and CDR2 (germline): SGHAT, FQNNGV. TCRbeta CDR3 was sequenced at survey depth with template counts. Method: immunoSEQ multiplex PCR; TCRdb's copy keeps in-frame clones and lacks some. In the table there are under 4,000 clones, just under 70% of which are singletons. Material: tissue from the right colon, obtained at autopsy. The clonotype comes from a male donor at least 60 years old with lung cancer. This chain uses TRBV11-2 with TRBJ2-7, with 8 bases matching TRBD2. Here the CDR3 reads CASSRTGGRRSYEQYF. The CDR3 DNA reads as TGTGCCAGCAGCCGAACGGGCGGGAGGCGAAGTTACGAGCAGTACTTC. The full variable domain, its missing parts supplied by reference TRBV11-2 and TRBJ2-7, is EAGVAQSPRYKIIEKRQSVAFWCNPISGHATLYWYQQILGQGPKLLIQFQNNGVVDDSQLPKDRFSAERLKGVDSTLKIQPAKLEDSAVYLCASSRTGGRRSYEQYFGPGTRLTVT.